This T cell receptor (beta chain) was documented in a study of STAT5B mutations in CD4+ large granular lymphocyte leukemia. Whole-study results and caveats: Compared with healthy controls (2/35), patient top clones favored TRBV06 (8/27).

Here immunoSEQ multiplex PCR was the method, and the copy in TCRdb shows in-frame clones only, minus some. In the table there are over 30,000 clones, 87% of which are singletons. V was pared by 10 bases and J by 1 base, with 19 bases between. The CDR3 runs 15 residues. Germline CDR1 is MNHEY and CDR2 is SVGAGI. As concerns this clone: Its antigen is still unknown.

Sequencing used CD4+ T cells from blood buffy coats. V gene TRBV6-5 combines with J gene TRBJ1-1; the D gene is possibly TRBD1 (6 bases). This TCR was recovered from a human donor in good health. The DNA for the CDR3 is TGTGCCACCATTAAGGACAGCCTTTCGAACACTGAAGCTTTCTTT. This sequence encodes CATIKDSLSNTEAFF.